The next 14 T cell receptor beta chains were all read from a single sample in a study of graft-versus-host responses after intestinal transplantation. These receptors are not linked to any known antigen. Only in-frame clones appear in the TCRdb table, and some are missing; sequencing was by immunoSEQ multiplex PCR. The sample yields about 110,000 clones, approximately 92% seen once. The source was unstimulated CD8+ T cells sorted from spleen or lymph node cells, collected before intestinal transplant. The receptors here all came from a human donor who received an intestinal transplant.

The J gene is TRBJ2-7, the V gene TRBV4-1; no clear D gene. There are 13 residues in the CDR3. The germline gives CDR1 MGHRA, CDR2 YSYEKL. Trimming stripped 0 bases from V and 3 bases from J, with 6 bases between. In DNA, the CDR3 is TGCGCCAGCAGCCAAGATCTGGGCTACGAGCAGTACTTC. Translated: CASSQDLGYEQYF.

J is TRBJ2-1 and V is TRBV7-3; 7 bases fit TRBD2. Trimming at V came to 5 bases and at J to 6 bases, leaving 13 bases not matched to a gene. Germline V gene lookup returns CDR1 SGHTA and CDR2 FQGTGA. The CDR3 consists of 16 residues. For the CDR3, the DNA is TGTGCCAGCAGCCCGGAAGGTGCGGGAGCCCCCAATGAGCAGTTCTTC. Protein: CASSPEGAGAPNEQFF.

V and J are TRBV5-6 and TRBJ2-1; 12 bases line up with TRBD2. CDR1 is SGHDT and CDR2 is YYEEEE in the germline V gene. The CDR3 is 17 amino acids. V lost 3 bases and J lost 0; bases outside the gene matches: 4. The chain's CDR3 is CASSYTSGGSSYNEQFF. The DNA for the CDR3 is TGTGCCAGCAGCTATACTAGCGGGGGGAGCTCCTACAATGAGCAGTTCTTC.

The chain has TRBV2 and TRBJ2-1; TRBD2 is a possible D gene (5 bases). The germline V and J ends were trimmed by 1 base and 8 bases, with 9 bases remaining between them. The germline V gene encodes CDR1 SNHLY and CDR2 FYNNEI. This CDR3 contains 13 residues. CDR3 sequence (DNA): TGTGCCAGCAGTGAAGAGGTGAGGGATGAGCAGTTCTTC. Protein: CASSEEVRDEQFF.

This sequence joins TRBV6-5 and TRBJ2-2, with D possibly matching TRBD1 (5 bases). The V end was cut by 8 bases, the J end by 6 bases, with 16 bases between. The CDR3 runs to 14 residues. The germline V gene has CDR1 MNHEY and CDR2 SVGAGI. The CDR3 is CASWGQGVPGELFF. Here the CDR3 DNA reads TGTGCCAGCTGGGGTCAAGGGGTCCCCGGGGAGCTGTTTTTT.

The chain links TRBV4-2 to TRBJ2-1, with 13 positions matching TRBD2. This CDR3 spans 15 amino acids. Germline assignment: CDR1 LGHNA and CDR2 YNFKEQ. Unmatched junction bases numbered 2, after V lost 3 bases and J lost 6 bases. The CDR3 region has the DNA TGTGCCAGCAGCCAGAGGACTAGCGGGAGCAATGAGCAGTTCTTC. This codes for CASSQRTSGSNEQFF.

The J gene is TRBJ1-5, the V gene TRBV28; 9 bases align to TRBD1. CDR1 and CDR2 (germline): MDHEN, SYDVKM. The junction had 6 bases not matched to a gene; V was cut back by 3 bases and J by 6 bases. This CDR3 is 15 amino acids long. The CDR3 here is CASSFWTGVVQPQHF. Written as DNA, the CDR3 is TGTGCCAGCAGTTTTTGGACAGGGGTGGTTCAGCCCCAGCATTTT.

This chain joins TRBV27 and TRBJ2-7, with TRBD2 matching 13 bases. V lost 10 bases to trimming and J lost 2 bases; unmatched junction nucleotides: 2. This CDR3 has 13 residues. Germline CDR1 is MNHEY and CDR2 is SMNVEV (reference sequence). CDR3 coding DNA: TGTGCCACCGGGACTAGCGGGACCTACGAGCAGTACTTC. Its protein product is CATGTSGTYEQYF.

This chain joins TRBV12-5 and TRBJ2-1; 9 bases are shared with TRBD2. Unmatched junction bases numbered 15, after V lost 6 bases and J lost 0 bases. This CDR3 has 19 amino acids. Germline lookup yields CDR1 LGHNT and CDR2 FRNRAP. The CDR3 loop is CASGPPAGGLPSSYNEQFF. DNA of the CDR3: TGTGCTAGTGGCCCCCCGGCGGGAGGGCTACCTAGCTCCTACAATGAGCAGTTCTTC.

The chain recombines TRBV27 with TRBJ2-1; TRBD2 might be the D (6 bases). CDR1 MNHEY and CDR2 SMNVEV come from the germline V gene (reference sequence). The CDR3 consists of 11 residues. V lost 5 bases and J 11 bases, leaving 10 bases between the germline ends. The CDR3 bases are TGTGCCAGCAGTGACGGGAGCCAGCAGTTCTTC. This codes for CASSDGSQQFF.

The rearrangement uses TRBV5-8 and TRBJ2-7; the match to TRBD1 covers 7 bases. J lost 0 bases, V lost 1 base, and 1 base had no gene match. This CDR3 is 14 amino acids long. CDR1 and CDR2 from the germline V gene are SGHTS and YDEGEE. The CDR3 DNA follows: TGTGCCAGCAGCTTGAGGACAGGCTCCTACGAGCAGTACTTC. Amino acids: CASSLRTGSYEQYF.

This clone was counted only a few times. V gene TRBV10-3 combines with J gene TRBJ2-7; D not certain. CDR3 length: 11 residues. Germline CDR1 and CDR2: ENHRY and SYGVKD. V was shortened by 4 bases and J by 0 bases, with 1 base between the two germline ends. The CDR3 region is CAISGSYEQYF. The DNA for the CDR3 is TGTGCCATCAGTGGCTCCTACGAGCAGTACTTC.

The chain couples TRBV15 to TRBJ1-2; a possible D gene is TRBD1 (6 bases). The V end was cut by 8 bases, the J end by 0 bases, with 13 bases between. The CDR3 loop spans 14 amino acids. Germline CDR1 is LNHNV and CDR2 is YYDKDF (reference sequence). The CDR3 is CATGGRAANYGYTF. The CDR3 DNA follows: TGTGCCACCGGGGGGCGGGCCGCTAACTATGGCTACACCTTC.

The chain links TRBV12-5 to TRBJ2-5; either TRBD1 or TRBD2 may supply D (6 bases each). The germline CDR1 and CDR2 sequences are LGHNT and FRNRAP. The CDR3 loop spans 15 amino acids. V lost 2 bases to trimming and J lost 4 bases, with 14 bases between them. CDR3 bases: TGTGCTAGTGGTTTGTTGGGGGGCAAGGGAGAGACCCAGTACTTC. It is translated as CASGLLGGKGETQYF.